These 9 T cell receptor beta chains originate from one sample sequenced in a study of T cells after yellow fever vaccination. TCRdb recomputed calls from the 5' RACE reads with MiXCR, one row per CDR3 protein. The profile shows hundreds of thousands of distinct CDR3 sequences, roughly 12% of them singletons. Here the sequenced sample was PBMCs, taken on the day of the yellow fever booster vaccination. The receptors were sampled from a man aged 30-40 years who received the YFV17D yellow fever vaccine.

This chain connects TRBV7-2 to TRBJ2-7; 10 nucleotides line up with TRBD2. The CDR3 runs 17 residues. Germline V lookup: CDR1 SGHTA, CDR2 FQGNSA. V shed 4 bases and J 4 bases; nucleotides not matched to a gene: 13. The DNA for the CDR3 is TGTGCCAGCAGCTCCGGGGCTCTAGCGGGAGTCGCGTACGAGCAGTACTTC. It encodes CASSSGALAGVAYEQYF.

This clonotype has only a few counts. Here the CDR3 reads CASSDWKNTEAFF. CDR3 nucleotide sequence: TGTGCCAGCAGTGACTGGAAGAACACTGAAGCTTTCTTT. V is TRBV6-1 and J is TRBJ1-1; the D is unclear. Trimming left V 3 bases short and J 1 base short, with 6 bases between. CDR1 and CDR2 (germline): MNHNS, SASEGT. The CDR3 is 13 amino acids.

The J gene is TRBJ2-1, the V gene TRBV5-5; TRBD2 is a possible D gene (7 bases). The CDR3 runs to 16 residues. Germline V lookup: CDR1 SGHKS, CDR2 YYEKEE (reference sequence). V was cut by 1 base and J by 0 bases, with 11 bases left in between. The DNA of the CDR3 is TGTGCCAGCAGCTTGTGGGGAGGGGGCTCCTACAATGAGCAGTTCTTC. Its protein is CASSLWGGGSYNEQFF.

The genes are TRBV20-1 and TRBJ2-7, with TRBD2 matching over 10 bases. V was pared by 5 bases and J by 7 bases, with 14 bases of the junction left unmatched. CDR3 length: 15 residues. CDR1 and CDR2 from the germline V gene are DFQATT and SNEGSKA (reference sequence). The CDR3 reads CSACPGTSASGEQYF. The CDR3 region has the DNA TGCAGTGCTTGCCCCGGGACTAGCGCCTCCGGGGAGCAGTACTTC.

This clonotype was picked up a small number of times. The genes are TRBV7-2 and TRBJ2-1, with 10 bases fitting TRBD2. Germline V gives CDR1 SGHTA, CDR2 FQGNSA. The CDR3 loop spans 16 amino acids. The trim removed 8 bases at V and 7 bases at J, leaving 14 bases unmatched. DNA of the CDR3: TGTGCCAGCTCCCGAGCGGGAGGGGAAGTTACGAATGAGCAGTTCTTC. It is translated as CASSRAGGEVTNEQFF.

The chain combines TRBV12-3 or TRBV12-4 with TRBJ1-5; the D is unclear. This CDR3 has 12 amino acids. The V end was cut by 5 bases, the J end by 3 bases, with 5 bases between. For the CDR3, the DNA is TGTGCCAGCAGTAAAGACAATCAGCCCCAGCATTTT. It is translated as CASSKDNQPQHF.

This clonotype occurred many times. This chain links TRBV7-6 with TRBJ1-2, with 7 nucleotides matching TRBD1. This CDR3 is 13 amino acids long. Germline CDR1 and CDR2: SGHVS and FNYEAQ. The V segment lost 5 bases and the J segment 2 bases; nucleotides outside the gene matches: 2. The CDR3 region has the DNA TGTGCCAGCAGCCCGACAGGGAACTATGGCTACACCTTC. Residues: CASSPTGNYGYTF.

In its sample, this clonotype was seen a few times. The chain has TRBV7-8 and TRBJ1-4; D possibly corresponds to TRBD1 (5 bases). CDR1 is SGHVS, CDR2 FQNEAQ, per germline. The CDR3 covers 14 residues. Trimming cost V 5 bases and J 3 bases, with 10 bases left between them. CDR3 protein: CASSQGTANEKLFF. CDR3 nucleotide sequence: TGTGCCAGCAGCCAAGGGACCGCTAATGAAAAACTGTTTTTT.

This clonotype was seen many times. J is TRBJ2-7 and V is TRBV7-8, with 12 bases identical to TRBD2. CDR3 size: 15 residues. Trimming at V came to 6 bases and at J to 4 bases, leaving 7 bases not matched to a gene. Germline assignment: CDR1 SGHVS and CDR2 FQNEAQ. The chain's CDR3 is CASSLTSGSGYEQYF. Here the CDR3 DNA reads TGTGCCAGCAGTTTGACTAGCGGGAGTGGGTACGAGCAGTACTTC.